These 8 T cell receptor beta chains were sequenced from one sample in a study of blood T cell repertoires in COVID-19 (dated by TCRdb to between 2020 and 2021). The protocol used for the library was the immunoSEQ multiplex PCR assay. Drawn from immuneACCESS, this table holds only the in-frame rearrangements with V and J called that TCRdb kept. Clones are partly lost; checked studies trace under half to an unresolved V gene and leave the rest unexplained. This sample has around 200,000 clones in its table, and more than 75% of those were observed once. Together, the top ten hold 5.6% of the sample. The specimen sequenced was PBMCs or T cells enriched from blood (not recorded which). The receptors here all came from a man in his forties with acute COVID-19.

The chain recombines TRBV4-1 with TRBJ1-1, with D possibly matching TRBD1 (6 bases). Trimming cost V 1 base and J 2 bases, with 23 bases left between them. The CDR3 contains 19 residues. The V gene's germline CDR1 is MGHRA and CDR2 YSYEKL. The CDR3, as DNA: TGCGCCAGCAGCCAAGTTTGGCCAGGGGACAACCAAAGAAACACTGAAGCTTTCTTT. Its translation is CASSQVWPGDNQRNTEAFF.

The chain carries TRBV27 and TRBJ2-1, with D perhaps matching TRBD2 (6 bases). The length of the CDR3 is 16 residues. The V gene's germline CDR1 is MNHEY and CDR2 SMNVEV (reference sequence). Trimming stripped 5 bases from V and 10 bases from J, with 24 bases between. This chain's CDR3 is CASSPFASGARKEQFF. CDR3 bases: TGTGCCAGCAGTCCGTTCGCATCGGGAGCGCGGAAGGAGCAGTTCTTC.

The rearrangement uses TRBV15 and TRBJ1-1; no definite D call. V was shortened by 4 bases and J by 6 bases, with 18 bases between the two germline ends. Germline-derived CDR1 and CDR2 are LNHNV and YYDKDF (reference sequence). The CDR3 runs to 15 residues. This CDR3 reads CATSTERGGFPEAFF. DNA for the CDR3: TGTGCCACCAGCACTGAGCGTGGCGGTTTCCCTGAAGCTTTCTTT.

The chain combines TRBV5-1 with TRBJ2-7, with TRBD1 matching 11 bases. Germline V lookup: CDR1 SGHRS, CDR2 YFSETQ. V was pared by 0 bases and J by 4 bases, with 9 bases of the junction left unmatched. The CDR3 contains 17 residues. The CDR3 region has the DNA TGCGCCAGCAGCTTGGGGAGCCGGGACAGGGGGTTTTACGAGCAGTACTTC. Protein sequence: CASSLGSRDRGFYEQYF.

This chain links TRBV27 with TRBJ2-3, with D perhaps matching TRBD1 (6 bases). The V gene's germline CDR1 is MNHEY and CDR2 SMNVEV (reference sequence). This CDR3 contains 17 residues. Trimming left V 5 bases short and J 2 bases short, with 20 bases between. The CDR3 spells CASSPPLRGTHTDTQYF. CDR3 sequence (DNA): TGTGCCAGCAGTCCCCCTTTGAGGGGGACCCACACAGATACGCAGTATTTT.

CDR3 loop: CASSIGLAGVGEQFF. The CDR3 DNA is TGTGCCAGTAGTATCGGCCTAGCGGGAGTGGGTGAGCAGTTCTTC. V is TRBV19 and J is TRBJ2-1, with 10 bases identical to TRBD2. CDR1 and CDR2 from the germline V gene are LNHDA and SQIVND (reference sequence). Trimming at V came to 3 bases and at J to 9 bases, leaving 8 bases not matched to a gene. The CDR3 is 15 residues long.

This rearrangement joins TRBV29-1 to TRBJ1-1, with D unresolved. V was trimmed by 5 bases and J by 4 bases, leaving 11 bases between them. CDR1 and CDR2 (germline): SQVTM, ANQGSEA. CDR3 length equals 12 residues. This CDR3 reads CSVKEGFTEAFF. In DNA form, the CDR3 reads TGCAGCGTTAAGGAGGGATTCACTGAAGCTTTCTTT.

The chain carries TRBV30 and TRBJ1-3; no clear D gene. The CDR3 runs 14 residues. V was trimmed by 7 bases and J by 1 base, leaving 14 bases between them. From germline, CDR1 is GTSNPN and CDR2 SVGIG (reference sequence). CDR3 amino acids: CALTSGFSGNTIYF. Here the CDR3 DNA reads TGTGCCTTAACTTCAGGATTTTCTGGAAACACCATATATTTT.